Sequencing of this T cell receptor beta chain was carried out in a study of cytomegalovirus exposure and HLA in healthy donors. Points from the study as a whole: The study had only CMV serostatus as immune exposure information.

The length of the CDR3 is 15 residues. Trimming left V 5 bases short and J 0 bases short, with 14 bases between. In germline, CDR1 is PRHDT, CDR2 FYEKMQ (reference sequence). About this clone: Its antigen is undetermined.

The PCR employed 60 Vbeta primers together with 13 Jbeta primers. Data came from immunoSEQ multiplex PCR; TCRdb stores just in-frame clones and leaves some out. This sample contains 150,000 to 200,000 clones. V gene TRBV13 combines with J gene TRBJ2-7; the D gene is possibly TRBD1 (6 bases). This receptor was obtained from a woman aged 60-75 years in good health and CMV-seronegative. The specimen was PBMCs. This CDR3 is CASSETGNYSYEQYF. In nucleotides, the CDR3 is TGTGCCAGCAGCGAAACAGGGAACTACTCCTACGAGCAGTACTTC.